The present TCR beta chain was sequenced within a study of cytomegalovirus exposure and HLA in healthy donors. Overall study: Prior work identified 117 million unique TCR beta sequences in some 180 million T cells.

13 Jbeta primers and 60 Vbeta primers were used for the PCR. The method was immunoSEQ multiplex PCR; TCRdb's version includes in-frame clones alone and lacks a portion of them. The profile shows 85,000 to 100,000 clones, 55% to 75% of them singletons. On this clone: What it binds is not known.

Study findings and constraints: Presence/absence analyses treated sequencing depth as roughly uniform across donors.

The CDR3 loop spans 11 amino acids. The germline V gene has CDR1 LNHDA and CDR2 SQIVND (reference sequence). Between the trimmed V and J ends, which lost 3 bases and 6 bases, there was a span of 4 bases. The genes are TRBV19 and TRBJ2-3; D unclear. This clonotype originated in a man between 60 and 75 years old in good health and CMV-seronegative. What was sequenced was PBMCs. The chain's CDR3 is CASSIYDTQYF. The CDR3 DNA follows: TGTGCCAGTAGTATTTATGATACGCAGTATTTT.